This record concerns one T cell receptor beta chain sequence. Original data processing: Estimates of nucleated cell counts were drawn from the amplification of reference gene primers. This table comes from immunoSEQ multiplex PCR, and its TCRdb copy is limited to in-frame clones, with some not included. The V and J calls and clone size were taken over from that table, and D and trimming were inferred from the DNA. The sample carries 200,000 or so clones, about 85% recorded once. Adults between roughly 18 and 95 years of age took part from 20 to 25 US areas. The junction had 8 bases not matched to a gene; V was cut back by 4 bases and J by 8 bases. There are 14 residues in the CDR3. Germline V gene lookup returns CDR1 SGHDN and CDR2 FVKESK. This sample was taken from a study of blood T cell repertoires in COVID-19. In the study overall: Both acute and convalescent COVID-19 samples were obtained from the United States, Italy and Spain.

The rearrangement links TRBV14 to TRBJ1-2; 9 bases line up with TRBD1. The clonotype originates from a woman between 25 and 40 years old who had recovered from COVID-19. The sample taken for sequencing was PBMCs or T cells enriched from blood (not recorded which). CDR3 nucleotides: TGTGCCAGCAGCCGTGACAGGGGGGGAGAGGGCTACACCTTC. Protein sequence: CASSRDRGGEGYTF.